The rows below give T cell receptor beta chains drawn from one sample of a study of shared clonotypes between healthy human individuals. Method: immunoSEQ multiplex PCR; TCRdb's copy keeps in-frame clones and lacks some. Among fewer than 3 million clones listed, approximately 90% were seen once. The sample was naive CD4+ T cells from PBMCs. The source of these receptors is a man between 18 and 35 years old in good health. Some clones in this sample may be carry-over from other donors' samples. Each CDR3 is given with its conserved first and last residue. The order of the fields is clone size, CDR3 length, D gene, J gene, V gene, CDR3 protein, CDR3 DNA. A D gene is named only where the DNA matches it firmly. Expanded clones get a size class; other rows say once, few or many, or leave the size out.

clone_size: once; cdr3_length: 16; d_call: NA; j_call: TRBJ2-5; v_call: TRBV4-2; cdr3_aa: CASSQVLSQGQETQYF; cdr3_nt: TGTGCCAGCAGCCAAGTCCTCTCACAGGGTCAAGAGACCCAGTACTTC
clone_size: NA; cdr3_length: 19; d_call: NA; j_call: TRBJ2-7; v_call: TRBV18; cdr3_aa: CASSGSLDRTSIQITQQYF; cdr3_nt: TGTGCCAGCTCAGGATCTCTTGATCGGACGTCAATCCAGATTACGCAGCAGTACTTC
clone_size: NA; cdr3_length: 14; d_call: TRBD2; j_call: TRBJ2-7; v_call: TRBV30; cdr3_aa: CAWSPTSISGEQYF; cdr3_nt: TGTGCCTGGAGTCCGACTAGCATATCCGGCGAGCAGTACTTC
clone_size: NA; cdr3_length: 16; d_call: NA; j_call: TRBJ2-7; v_call: TRBV21-1; cdr3_aa: CASSKKPRQMIYEQYF; cdr3_nt: TGTGCCAGCAGCAAAAAACCCCGCCAGATGATCTACGAGCAGTACTTC
clone_size: NA; cdr3_length: 12; d_call: NA; j_call: TRBJ1-6; v_call: TRBV30; cdr3_aa: CAWSILASSLHF; cdr3_nt: TGTGCCTGGAGTATCCTGGCAAGCTCCCTCCACTTT
clone_size: NA; cdr3_length: 15; d_call: TRBD1; j_call: TRBJ2-7; v_call: TRBV10-2; cdr3_aa: CASSDSGTGTYEQYF; cdr3_nt: TGCGCCAGCAGTGACTCCGGGACAGGCACCTACGAGCAGTACTTC
clone_size: NA; cdr3_length: 13; d_call: NA; j_call: TRBJ1-5; v_call: TRBV9; cdr3_aa: CASSEGVNQPQHF; cdr3_nt: TGTGCCAGCAGCGAAGGGGTTAATCAGCCCCAGCATTTT
clone_size: NA; cdr3_length: 15; d_call: TRBD1; j_call: TRBJ1-5; v_call: TRBV2; cdr3_aa: CASRETGVSNQPQHF; cdr3_nt: TGTGCCAGCAGGGAGACAGGGGTAAGCAATCAGCCCCAGCATTTT
clone_size: once; cdr3_length: 14; d_call: TRBD2; j_call: TRBJ2-7; v_call: TRBV6-1; cdr3_aa: CASRDRDYKYEQYF; cdr3_nt: TGTGCCAGCAGGGACCGGGACTATAAATACGAGCAGTACTTC
clone_size: NA; cdr3_length: 16; d_call: NA; j_call: TRBJ1-6; v_call: TRBV5-6; cdr3_aa: CASSLYGAGKNSPLHF; cdr3_nt: TGTGCCAGCAGCTTATATGGGGCTGGGAAAAATTCACCCCTCCACTTT
clone_size: NA; cdr3_length: 15; d_call: TRBD1; j_call: TRBJ1-5; v_call: TRBV7-2; cdr3_aa: CASSLSGGGNQPQHF; cdr3_nt: TGTGCCAGCAGCCTATCAGGGGGCGGCAATCAGCCCCAGCATTTT
clone_size: once; cdr3_length: 13; d_call: NA; j_call: TRBJ2-7; v_call: TRBV11-2; cdr3_aa: CASSEGPFLEQYF; cdr3_nt: TGTGCCAGCAGCGAGGGACCTTTTTTAGAGCAGTACTTC
clone_size: NA; cdr3_length: 13; d_call: NA; j_call: TRBJ2-1; v_call: TRBV5-1; cdr3_aa: CASSLTRNNEQFF; cdr3_nt: TGCGCCAGCAGCTTGACTAGAAACAATGAGCAGTTCTTC
clone_size: NA; cdr3_length: 16; d_call: NA; j_call: TRBJ2-7; v_call: TRBV7-2; cdr3_aa: CASSLAPIAVPREQYF; cdr3_nt: TGTGCCAGCAGCTTAGCGCCCATAGCCGTTCCGCGCGAGCAGTACTTC
clone_size: few; cdr3_length: 14; d_call: TRBD1; j_call: TRBJ1-5; v_call: TRBV2; cdr3_aa: CASSAQGVEQPQHF; cdr3_nt: TGTGCCAGCAGTGCACAGGGGGTCGAACAGCCCCAGCATTTT
clone_size: NA; cdr3_length: 12; d_call: NA; j_call: TRBJ2-5; v_call: TRBV6-1; cdr3_aa: CASPDRQETQYF; cdr3_nt: TGTGCCAGCCCTGACAGGCAAGAGACCCAGTACTTC
clone_size: NA; cdr3_length: 15; d_call: TRBD2; j_call: TRBJ2-1; v_call: TRBV7-7; cdr3_aa: CASSLGREVVDEQFF; cdr3_nt: TGTGCCAGCAGCTTAGGGCGGGAGGTGGTGGATGAGCAGTTCTTC
clone_size: NA; cdr3_length: 13; d_call: NA; j_call: TRBJ2-5; v_call: TRBV6-6; cdr3_aa: CASSLQGQETQYF; cdr3_nt: TGTGCCAGCAGTTTACAGGGTCAAGAGACCCAGTACTTC
clone_size: NA; cdr3_length: 13; d_call: NA; j_call: TRBJ1-2; v_call: TRBV29-1; cdr3_aa: CSVEDPRSKGYTF; cdr3_nt: TGCAGCGTTGAAGATCCACGATCTAAAGGCTACACCTTC
clone_size: NA; cdr3_length: 16; d_call: TRBD1; j_call: TRBJ1-4; v_call: TRBV27; cdr3_aa: CASSLYYRGDNEKLFF; cdr3_nt: TGTGCCAGCAGTTTATATTACAGGGGGGATAATGAAAAACTGTTTTTT
clone_size: NA; cdr3_length: 14; d_call: NA; j_call: TRBJ2-1; v_call: TRBV10-2; cdr3_aa: CASSQAGLYNEQFF; cdr3_nt: TGCGCCAGCTCCCAGGCCGGGCTTTACAATGAGCAGTTCTTC
clone_size: few; cdr3_length: 15; d_call: TRBD2; j_call: TRBJ2-1; v_call: TRBV14; cdr3_aa: CASSRGLAGNNEQFF; cdr3_nt: TGTGCCAGCAGCCGGGGACTAGCGGGAAACAATGAGCAGTTCTTC
clone_size: NA; cdr3_length: 13; d_call: TRBD2; j_call: TRBJ2-1; v_call: TRBV4-2; cdr3_aa: CASSPGLREREFF; cdr3_nt: TGTGCCAGCAGCCCTGGGTTGCGGGAGAGGGAGTTCTTC
clone_size: NA; cdr3_length: 16; d_call: NA; j_call: TRBJ2-3; v_call: TRBV28; cdr3_aa: CASGDDWGESTDTQYF; cdr3_nt: TGTGCCAGCGGCGACGATTGGGGGGAATCCACAGATACGCAGTATTTT
clone_size: NA; cdr3_length: 11; d_call: NA; j_call: TRBJ2-5; v_call: TRBV6-1; cdr3_aa: CASKRQETQYF; cdr3_nt: TGTGCCAGCAAGCGCCAAGAGACCCAGTACTTC
clone_size: NA; cdr3_length: 13; d_call: NA; j_call: TRBJ2-1; v_call: TRBV19; cdr3_aa: CASSTGWKGEQFF; cdr3_nt: TGTGCCAGTAGTACAGGGTGGAAGGGTGAGCAGTTCTTC
clone_size: NA; cdr3_length: 16; d_call: NA; j_call: TRBJ1-4; v_call: TRBV15; cdr3_aa: CATSRVAGAINEKLFF; cdr3_nt: TGTGCCACCAGCAGAGTGGCGGGGGCGATTAATGAAAAACTGTTTTTT
clone_size: NA; cdr3_length: 17; d_call: NA; j_call: TRBJ1-2; v_call: TRBV7-3; cdr3_aa: CASSLLVIFGPTTCYTF; cdr3_nt: TGTGCCAGCAGCTTATTAGTAATATTCGGCCCGACGACTTGCTACACCTTC
clone_size: NA; cdr3_length: 15; d_call: TRBD1; j_call: TRBJ2-7; v_call: TRBV7-9; cdr3_aa: CASSLGDRALLEQYF; cdr3_nt: TGTGCCAGCAGCTTAGGGGACAGGGCCCTCCTCGAGCAGTACTTC
clone_size: NA; cdr3_length: 13; d_call: NA; j_call: TRBJ2-1; v_call: TRBV7-6; cdr3_aa: CASSRGQYNEQFF; cdr3_nt: TGTGCCAGCAGCCGCGGACAGTACAATGAGCAGTTCTTC
clone_size: NA; cdr3_length: 18; d_call: TRBD2; j_call: TRBJ2-7; v_call: TRBV6-1; cdr3_aa: CASSEGRGTSGDSYEQYF; cdr3_nt: TGTGCCAGCAGTGAAGGTCGGGGGACTAGCGGGGACTCCTACGAGCAGTACTTC
clone_size: few; cdr3_length: 14; d_call: NA; j_call: TRBJ1-4; v_call: TRBV5-1; cdr3_aa: CASSRGPEDEKLFF; cdr3_nt: TGCGCCAGCAGCCGGGGGCCCGAAGATGAAAAACTGTTTTTT
clone_size: NA; cdr3_length: 17; d_call: TRBD2; j_call: TRBJ2-1; v_call: TRBV5-1; cdr3_aa: CASSLRGTSGLYNEQFF; cdr3_nt: TGCGCCAGCAGCTTGAGAGGGACTAGCGGACTATACAATGAGCAGTTCTTC
clone_size: NA; cdr3_length: 14; d_call: NA; j_call: TRBJ1-4; v_call: TRBV28; cdr3_aa: CASSLTAPRKELFF; cdr3_nt: TGTGCCAGCAGTTTAACGGCCCCTCGGAAAGAACTGTTTTTT
clone_size: NA; cdr3_length: 14; d_call: TRBD1; j_call: TRBJ1-1; v_call: TRBV10-3; cdr3_aa: CAINYDRANTEAFF; cdr3_nt: TGTGCCATCAATTACGACAGGGCCAACACTGAAGCTTTCTTT
clone_size: NA; cdr3_length: 11; d_call: NA; j_call: TRBJ2-1; v_call: TRBV6-6; cdr3_aa: CASSAYNEQFF; cdr3_nt: TGTGCCAGCTCCGCATACAATGAGCAGTTCTTC
clone_size: NA; cdr3_length: 16; d_call: TRBD2; j_call: TRBJ2-5; v_call: TRBV5-1; cdr3_aa: CASSLAQASGRETQYF; cdr3_nt: TGCGCCAGCAGCTTGGCCCAGGCTAGCGGGAGGGAGACCCAGTACTTC
clone_size: NA; cdr3_length: 14; d_call: NA; j_call: TRBJ2-5; v_call: TRBV5-4; cdr3_aa: CASSLNGREETQYF; cdr3_nt: TGTGCCAGCAGCTTGAACGGGCGGGAAGAGACCCAGTACTTC
clone_size: NA; cdr3_length: 14; d_call: TRBD1; j_call: TRBJ2-7; v_call: TRBV2; cdr3_aa: CATTATGSTYEQYF; cdr3_nt: TGTGCCACCACCGCGACAGGGTCAACCTACGAGCAGTACTTC